This TCR beta chain appears in the sequencing data of a study of graft-versus-host responses after intestinal transplantation. Across the whole study: Recipients had multivisceral, liver-intestinal, or isolated intestinal transplants.

Sequencing used immunoSEQ multiplex PCR; TCRdb keeps in-frame clones, though not all of them. The sample has roughly 11,000 clones; around four fifths are singletons. Findings of the study overall: Investigators detected GvH clones in recipient marrow, with some emerging earlier in ileum or blood.

A word on this clone: Antigen: not known.

Trimming pared 2 bases from V and 2 bases from J, leaving 17 bases between. Germline CDR1 SGDLS, CDR2 YYNGEE. The CDR3 runs to 16 residues. This specimen was PBMCs, taken roughly 490 days after intestinal transplant. This sequence originates from a human patient who received an intestinal transplant, so some T cells may come from the graft donor. The chain has TRBV9 and TRBJ2-7, with D perhaps given as TRBD1 or TRBD2 (6 bases each). The CDR3 nucleotides read TGTGCCAGCAGCGTTAGTGGTTGGGGGGCCACCTACGAGCAGTACTTC. This translates into CASSVSGWGATYEQYF.